This TCR beta chain was identified in a study of T cells in tumors after PD-1 blockade. Study summary: Blood samples averaged around 110,000 templates (range roughly 24,000-290,000) and some 35,000 unique clonotypes.

Input was about 616 ng to 6,500 ng of genomic DNA from tumor or blood. CDR1 SGHVS and CDR2 FNYEAQ come from the germline V gene. CDR3 size: 14 residues. V was shortened by 1 base and J by 1 base, with 8 bases between the two germline ends. The protocol was immunoSEQ multiplex PCR, while the TCRdb copy is restricted to in-frame clones and leaves out a portion. Found here are about 47,000 clones, approximately 79% of them singletons; the top ten hold over 7.5%. The sample was PBMCs, taken before anti-PD-1 therapy. The chain joins TRBV7-6 to TRBJ2-7; D gene unclear. This sequence originates from a human donor with advanced basal cell or squamous cell carcinoma (not recorded which). CDR3 in amino acids: CASSLEGYSYEQYF. The DNA of the CDR3 is TGTGCCAGCAGCTTAGAAGGCTATTCCTACGAGCAGTACTTC.